Below are 8 T cell receptor beta chains sequenced from a single sample in a study of T cells in Graves' hyperthyroidism and ophthalmopathy. Amplified TCR beta CDR3 regions came from RNA transcripts. A set of HTBI primers served as the primers for a first-round RT-PCR of the TCR CDR3. MiXCR, run by TCRdb on the multiplex PCR reads, gives a single entry per CDR3 protein. Of fewer than 600,000 distinct CDR3 sequences listed, approximately 15% were seen once; the top ten hold around 13%. The specimen sequenced was blood. These receptors were collected from a woman between 40 and 50 years old with Graves' hyperthyroidism.

The chain joins TRBV7-2 to TRBJ1-6, with TRBD1 identical over 8 bases. V gave up 4 bases and J gave up 11 bases; unmatched junction bases: 7. The germline gives CDR1 SGHTA, CDR2 FQGNSA. The CDR3 extends over 14 amino acids. CDR3 bases: TGTGCCAGCAGCTCGGACAGGGATCAGCCACCCCTCCACTTT. As protein: CASSSDRDQPPLHF.

At least ten counts were recorded for this clonotype. V gene TRBV5-1 combines with J gene TRBJ2-3; D remains ambiguous. The CDR3 loop spans 14 amino acids. V lost 1 base and J lost 0, with 6 bases in between. Germline-derived CDR1 and CDR2 are SGHRS and YFSETQ. The DNA of the CDR3 is TGCGCCAGCAGCTTGAGGGCGAGCACAGATACGCAGTATTTT. This gives the protein CASSLRASTDTQYF. Complete variable domain (other parts from reference TRBV5-1 and TRBJ2-3): KAGVTQTPRYLIKTRGQQVTLSCSPISGHRSVSWYQQTPGQGLQFLFEYFSETQRNKGNFPGRFSGRQFSNSRSEMNVSTLELGDSALYLCASSLRASTDTQYFGPGTRLTVL.

This clonotype was counted a few times. The chain carries TRBV29-1 and TRBJ1-2; 7 nucleotides agree with TRBD1. CDR1 and CDR2 from the germline V gene are SQVTM and ANQGSEA. Losses at the gene ends were 7 bases for V and 3 bases for J; bases not matched to a gene: 5. The CDR3 is 12 amino acids. The CDR3, as DNA: TGCAGCGGGAGGACAGGTGACTATGGCTACACCTTC. Protein: CSGRTGDYGYTF. Drawing the rest from reference TRBV29-1 and TRBJ1-2, the complete variable domain is SAVISQKPSRDICQRGTSLTIQCQVDSQVTMMFWYRQQPGQSLTLIATANQGSEATYESGFVIDKFPISRPNLTFSTLTVSNMSPEDSSIYLCSGRTGDYGYTFGSGTRLTVV.

This clonotype was observed many times. The chain uses TRBV15 and TRBJ2-3, with 8 nucleotides matching TRBD1. The germline CDR1 and CDR2 sequences are LNHNV and YYDKDF (reference sequence). Trimming cost V 3 bases and J 0 bases; bases outside gene matches: 8. The CDR3 has 17 amino acids. CDR3 nucleotides: TGTGCCACCAGCAGGAGAGAGCGACAGGGGAGCACAGATACGCAGTATTTT. Residues: CATSRRERQGSTDTQYF. The whole variable domain, remainder taken from reference TRBV15 and TRBJ2-3, is DAMVIQNPRYQVTQFGKPVTLSCSQTLNHNVMYWYQQKSSQAPKLLFHYYDKDFNNEADTPDNFQSRRPNTSFCFLDIRSPGLGDTAMYLCATSRRERQGSTDTQYFGPGTRLTVL.

This clonotype was seen more than once but under ten times. The chain employs TRBV15 and TRBJ2-7, with 9 bases lining up with TRBD2. This CDR3 spans 17 amino acids. V lost 0 bases and J lost 4; bases outside the gene matches: 10. Per germline, CDR1 LNHNV and CDR2 YYDKDF (reference sequence). The CDR3 DNA sequence: TGTGCCACCAGCAGAGAACTAGCGGGCACTGTGGGGTACGAGCAGTACTTC. This codes for CATSRELAGTVGYEQYF.

In this sample, this clonotype turned up many times. This may be a read error: a much more frequent sequence differs by one nucleotide. V usage is TRBV7-2 and J usage is TRBJ2-3; weak D call: TRBD2 (5 bases). The CDR3 length is 13 residues. Germline loops: CDR1 SGHTA, CDR2 FQGNSA. Trimming removed 0 bases at V and 7 bases at J, with 8 bases between. This CDR3 is CASSLAGAHTQYF. As DNA, the CDR3 is TGTGCCAGCAGCTTAGCGGGAGCCCATACGCAGTATTTT. The variable domain in full, completed from reference TRBV7-2 and TRBJ2-3, reads GAGVSQSPSNKVTEKGKDVELRCDPISGHTALYWYRQSLGQGLEFLIYFQGNSAPDKSGLPSDRFSAERTGGSVSTLTIQRTQQEDSAVYLCASSLAGAHTQYFGPGTRLTVL.

The chain joins TRBV19 to TRBJ2-1, with 10 bases lining up with TRBD2. CDR3 length: 15 residues. Per germline, CDR1 LNHDA and CDR2 SQIVND (reference sequence). J was trimmed by 5 bases and V by 7 bases; bases with no gene match: 8. CDR3: CASTPRLAGHNEQFF. The CDR3 nucleotides read TGTGCCAGTACCCCAAGACTAGCGGGCCACAATGAGCAGTTCTTC.

This clonotype has only a few counts. The V call is TRBV5-1, the J call TRBJ1-4; 8 bases align to TRBD1. After removal of 4 bases from V and 3 bases from J, the junction contained 2 bases not matched to a gene. CDR3 length equals 14 residues. Germline-derived CDR1 and CDR2 are SGHRS and YFSETQ. The CDR3 sequence is CASSEGQANEKLFF. The DNA for the CDR3 is TGCGCCAGCAGCGAGGGACAGGCTAATGAAAAACTGTTTTTT.